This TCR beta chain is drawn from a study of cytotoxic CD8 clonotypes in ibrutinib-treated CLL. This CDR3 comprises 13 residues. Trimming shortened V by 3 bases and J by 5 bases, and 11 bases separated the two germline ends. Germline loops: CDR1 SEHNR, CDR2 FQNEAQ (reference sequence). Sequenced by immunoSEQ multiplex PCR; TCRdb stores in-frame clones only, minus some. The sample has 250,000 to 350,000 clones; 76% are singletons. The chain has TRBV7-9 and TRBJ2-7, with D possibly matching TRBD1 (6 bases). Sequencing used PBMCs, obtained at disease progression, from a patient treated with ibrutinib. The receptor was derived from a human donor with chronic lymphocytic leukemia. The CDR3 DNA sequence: TGTGCCAGCAGCTTGGGACACCTTAACGAGCAGTACTTC. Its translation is CASSLGHLNEQYF.